This is a list of T cell receptor beta chains from one sample in a study of preoperative IRX-2 immunotherapy in early breast cancer. Sequencing was performed with immunoSEQ multiplex PCR; in TCRdb, only in-frame clones are kept and a portion is missing. The sample carries about 5,600 clones, roughly two thirds recorded once. The specimen was tumor tissue, collected before IRX-2 immunotherapy. The receptors derive from a human donor with breast cancer. CDR3s include the opening cysteine and the closing phenylalanine or tryptophan. A D gene is named only where the DNA matches it firmly. Some rows have no size entry. The others give once, few or many, or a class for an expanded clone.

.	TRBV1	.	TRBJ2-5	CASSQDPRGETQYF	TGCGCCAGCAGCCAAGATCCCAGGGGCGAGACCCAGTACTTC
.	TRBV27	.	TRBJ2-1	CASSLTRNHNEQFF	TGTGCCAGCAGTTTGACTAGAAACCACAATGAGCAGTTCTTC
medium-sized	TRBV29-1	.	TRBJ2-5	CSVETNPQETQYF	TGCAGCGTTGAAACAAATCCCCAAGAGACCCAGTACTTC
.	TRBV19	TRBD1	TRBJ2-2	CASSRDSAGELFF	TGTGCCAGTAGCCGGGACAGCGCCGGGGAGCTGTTTTTT
.	TRBV23-1	TRBD1	TRBJ2-2	CASSLVSGTGGTGELFF	TGCGCCAGCAGCTTAGTTTCCGGGACAGGGGGTACCGGGGAGCTGTTTTTT
.	TRBV6-8	TRBD2	TRBJ2-5	CASSWFSGPSGETQYF	TGTGCCAGCAGCTGGTTTAGCGGGCCTTCAGGAGAGACCCAGTACTTC
.	TRBV19	TRBD2	TRBJ2-1	CASRGGTPISYNEQFF	TGTGCCAGTAGGGGGGGGACGCCCATCTCCTACAATGAGCAGTTCTTC
.	TRBV29-1	TRBD1	TRBJ2-1	CSVSAFFRGQDSNEQFF	TGCAGCGTTTCCGCGTTTTTCAGGGGGCAAGATAGCAATGAGCAGTTCTTC
once	TRBV7-6	.	TRBJ2-2	CASSLTGKGRGELFF	TGTGCCAGCAGCTTAACAGGGAAGGGGCGCGGGGAGCTGTTTTTT
.	TRBV28	.	TRBJ1-4	CASSLLTGGNEKLFF	TGTGCCAGCAGTTTATTGACAGGAGGGAATGAAAAACTGTTTTTT
.	TRBV28	.	TRBJ1-1	CASSLLGQLKNTEAFF	TGTGCCAGCAGTTTACTTGGACAGCTAAAGAACACTGAAGCTTTCTTT
.	TRBV6-8	.	TRBJ1-1	CASSYSGGANTEAFF	TGTGCCAGCAGTTACTCGGGCGGGGCAAACACTGAAGCTTTCTTT
.	TRBV19	.	TRBJ1-5	CASQGQGNQPQHF	TGTGCCAGTCAGGGGCAGGGCAATCAGCCCCAGCATTTT
.	TRBV11-3	.	TRBJ2-1	CASKQGRGAPYNEQFF	TGTGCCAGCAAGCAGGGGCGCGGAGCCCCCTACAATGAGCAGTTCTTC
few	TRBV11-3	.	TRBJ1-4	CASSFGKPNEKLFF	TGTGCCAGCAGCTTTGGAAAGCCAAATGAAAAACTGTTTTTT
.	TRBV12-5	.	TRBJ2-2	CASTGTLNTGELFF	TGTGCCAGCACCGGGACACTGAACACCGGGGAGCTGTTTTTT
.	TRBV7-7	.	TRBJ2-7	CASSQLQGSTYEQYF	TGTGCCAGCAGCCAATTACAGGGTTCTACCTACGAGCAGTACTTC
.	TRBV7-6	.	TRBJ2-1	CASSLDVGANYNEQFF	TGTGCCAGCAGCTTGGATGTGGGAGCGAACTACAATGAGCAGTTCTTC
few	TRBV12-5	.	TRBJ2-1	CASTTRPPYNEQFF	TGTGCCAGCACCACCCGACCGCCTTACAATGAGCAGTTCTTC
few	TRBV7-6	TRBD2	TRBJ2-3	CASSLGPPGLAGRGGTQYF	TGTGCCAGCAGCTTAGGTCCCCCCGGACTAGCGGGCCGGGGAGGTACGCAGTATTTT
.	TRBV19	.	TRBJ1-5	CASSITPSSNQPQHF	TGTGCCAGTAGTATTACGCCCAGTAGCAATCAGCCCCAGCATTTT
.	TRBV28	.	TRBJ1-1	CASSLVTNTEAFF	TGTGCCAGCAGTTTAGTTACTAACACTGAAGCTTTCTTT
.	TRBV6-8	.	TRBJ2-7	CAINGPVAYEQYF	TGTGCCATCAACGGACCTGTGGCCTACGAGCAGTACTTC
.	TRBV11-3	.	TRBJ2-6	CASSSDFAPLQVERANVLTF	TGTGCCAGCAGCTCCGATTTTGCCCCCCTACAAGTAGAAAGGGCCAACGTCCTGACTTTC
.	TRBV28	TRBD1	TRBJ1-1	CASSLGTQGRGGRDTEAFF	TGTGCCAGCAGTTTAGGGACCCAGGGGAGAGGGGGCAGAGACACTGAAGCTTTCTTT
.	TRBV6-8	TRBD1	TRBJ1-5	CASRDRWDQPQHF	TGTGCCAGCAGGGACAGGTGGGATCAGCCCCAGCATTTT
once	TRBV28	.	TRBJ2-7	CASSLYGAGSYEQYF	TGTGCCAGCAGTTTATACGGGGCAGGCTCCTACGAGCAGTACTTC
.	TRBV6-8	.	TRBJ2-5	CASSYSMVGIGETQYF	TGTGCCAGCAGTTACTCGATGGTGGGAATTGGCGAGACCCAGTACTTC
.	TRBV6-8	TRBD1	TRBJ2-1	CASSWGTGEYNEQFF	TGTGCCAGCAGTTGGGGGACAGGGGAATACAATGAGCAGTTCTTC
.	TRBV23-1	.	TRBJ2-1	CASRGGGQGATDEQFF	TGCGCCAGCAGAGGTGGAGGCCAGGGTGCGACAGATGAGCAGTTCTTC
once	TRBV14	TRBD2	TRBJ2-5	CASSQPRVGGKETQYF	TGTGCCAGCAGCCAACCTCGTGTCGGGGGGAAAGAGACCCAGTACTTC
few	TRBV11-3	TRBD2	TRBJ2-1	CASSWRLAGIYNEQFF	TGTGCCAGCAGCTGGAGACTAGCGGGAATCTACAATGAGCAGTTCTTC
.	TRBV29-1	.	TRBJ1-1	CSPRRRGQTEAFF	TGCAGCCCACGCAGGAGGGGTCAGACTGAAGCTTTCTTT
.	TRBV4-1	TRBD2	TRBJ2-3	CASSQDLPGGPGDTQYF	TGCGCCAGCAGCCAAGATCTGCCGGGAGGGCCCGGAGATACGCAGTATTTT
.	TRBV11-3	.	TRBJ2-1	CASSGGRDNFYNEQFF	TGTGCCAGCAGCGGGGGTAGGGACAACTTCTACAATGAGCAGTTCTTC
.	TRBV28	.	TRBJ1-1	CATLVGDGNTEAFF	TGTGCCACTCTCGTGGGGGATGGGAACACTGAAGCTTTCTTT
.	TRBV18	.	TRBJ2-5	CASSPRALGQETQYF	TGTGCCAGCTCACCACGGGCTTTGGGGCAAGAGACCCAGTACTTC
.	TRBV6-8	.	TRBJ2-1	CASSYRNPPEEQFF	TGTGCCAGCAGTTACCGGAACCCACCCGAGGAGCAGTTCTTC
.	TRBV11-3	.	TRBJ2-3	CASSLRLEMDTQYF	TGTGCCAGCAGCTTAAGACTAGAAATGGATACGCAGTATTTT
.	TRBV6-8	TRBD2	TRBJ2-7	CASSYGFGSGIYEQYF	TGTGCCAGCAGTTACGGCTTTGGTAGCGGGATCTACGAGCAGTACTTC
.	TRBV19	TRBD1	TRBJ2-5	CASSPWVGQGQETQYF	TGTGCCAGCTCTCCTTGGGTCGGACAGGGCCAAGAGACCCAGTACTTC
large	TRBV6-8	TRBD1	TRBJ1-5	CASSESQGWNQPQHF	TGTGCCAGCAGTGAGTCACAGGGGTGGAATCAGCCCCAGCATTTT
.	TRBV6-8	.	TRBJ2-3	CASMGSTDTQYF	TGTGCCAGCATGGGTAGCACAGATACGCAGTATTTT
few	TRBV11-3	TRBD1	TRBJ2-5	CASSLETGGAKTQYF	TGTGCCAGCAGCTTAGAAACAGGGGGCGCGAAGACCCAGTACTTC
.	TRBV28	.	TRBJ1-1	CATGGAVSSYTEAFF	TGTGCCACCGGGGGGGCGGTGAGTTCGTACACTGAAGCTTTCTTT
.	TRBV19	.	TRBJ2-3	CASRLSTDTQYF	TGTGCCAGTCGCCTAAGCACAGATACGCAGTATTTT
few	TRBV6-8	TRBD1	TRBJ1-2	CATKLTGLFYGYTF	TGTGCCACCAAACTGACAGGGCTCTTCTATGGCTACACCTTC
.	TRBV7-1	.	TRBJ1-1	CASSSGRGFVAFF	TGTGCCAGCAGCTCGGGACGGGGTTTTGTAGCTTTCTTT
.	TRBV4-1	TRBD1	TRBJ2-6	CASSHGQGAISGANVLTF	TGCGCCAGCAGCCACGGACAGGGGGCCATTTCTGGGGCCAACGTCCTGACTTTC
.	TRBV6-4	TRBD2	TRBJ2-7	CASSTSGYEQYF	TGTGCCAGCAGTACTAGCGGCTACGAGCAGTACTTC
few	TRBV19	.	TRBJ1-2	CASSVDGIGGYGYTF	TGTGCCAGTAGTGTGGACGGGATAGGGGGCTATGGCTACACCTTC
.	TRBV18	TRBD1	TRBJ2-2	CASSSRQGANTGELFF	TGTGCCAGCTCATCGAGACAGGGTGCGAACACCGGGGAGCTGTTTTTT
.	TRBV5-1	.	TRBJ2-3	CASSLRPGSTDTQYF	TGCGCCAGCAGCTTGAGACCCGGGAGCACAGATACGCAGTATTTT
large	TRBV12-5	.	TRBJ2-5	CASGPGHYQETQYF	TGTGCTAGTGGTCCGGGACACTACCAAGAGACCCAGTACTTC
.	TRBV12-5	.	TRBJ1-3	CASKEGIGNTIYF	TGTGCCAGCAAGGAGGGCATTGGAAACACCATATATTTT
.	TRBV10-3	.	TRBJ2-5	CAISESLTGTRSGQETQYF	TGTGCCATCAGTGAGTCTTTAACGGGTACTCGCTCGGGTCAAGAGACCCAGTACTTC
.	TRBV11-3	TRBD2	TRBJ2-7	CASRPYGGGSYEQYF	TGTGCCAGCAGACCATACGGGGGAGGGTCCTACGAGCAGTACTTC
.	TRBV18	.	TRBJ2-1	CASSPNVGSSYNEQFF	TGTGCCAGCTCACCCAATGTGGGAAGCTCCTACAATGAGCAGTTCTTC
.	TRBV6-8	TRBD1	TRBJ2-7	CASSKQGNEQYF	TGTGCCAGCAGTAAACAGGGGAACGAGCAGTACTTC